These T cell receptor beta chains were read from a single sample in a study of pediatric ulcerative colitis. Data came from immunoSEQ multiplex PCR; TCRdb stores just in-frame clones and leaves some out. The repertoire holds tens of thousands of clones, with 87% as singletons. The specimen sequenced was blood. The receptors were sampled from a boy younger than 18 who was a control in a study of pediatric ulcerative colitis. The CDR3 runs from the conserved cysteine through the conserved F or W. D genes are given only for firm matches. Not every row has a clone size; where given, it reads once, few, many or a size class.

clone_size j_call d_call v_call cdr3_nt cdr3_aa
NA TRBJ1-1 TRBD1 TRBV29-1 TGCGCGGTTGTTAGGGAGGGGACAGGGGGCTTGGCTTTCTTT CAVVREGTGGLAFF
NA TRBJ1-4 NA TRBV2 TGTGCCAGCAGCCCACAGGGAGCAACTAATGAAAAACTGTTTTTT CASSPQGATNEKLFF
once TRBJ2-5 NA TRBV19 TGTGCCAGTAGTATAGGGGGTGCGGAGGAGACCCAGTACTTC CASSIGGAEETQYF
once TRBJ1-1 TRBD1 TRBV27 TGTGCCAGCAGTTTATCAGGGGGCGAAGGAGCCGCTTTCTTT CASSLSGGEGAAFF
NA TRBJ2-5 NA TRBV27 TGTGCCAGCAGTTCCTTAGTGCTCCGGCCCCCCCAAGAGACCCAGTACTTC CASSSLVLRPPQETQYF
NA TRBJ2-2 TRBD1 TRBV28 TGTGCCAGCAGATCCGGGACAGGGGGCGGGGTAGGGGAGCTGTTTTTT CASRSGTGGGVGELFF
NA TRBJ2-5 NA TRBV18 TGTGCCAGCTCAGGAAAGGTGCAAGAGACCCAGTACTTC CASSGKVQETQYF
NA TRBJ2-7 TRBD1 TRBV2 TGTGCCAGCCTCCGGACAGGGTCCTACGAGCAGTACTTC CASLRTGSYEQYF
NA TRBJ2-5 TRBD1 TRBV6-6 TGTGCCAGCAGTGAGGGACAGGGCGCGGGAGAGACCCAGTACTTC CASSEGQGAGETQYF
once TRBJ2-3 NA TRBV6-5 TGTGCCAGCAGGGGGGCAGACAACACAGATACGCAGTATTTT CASRGADNTDTQYF
NA TRBJ1-5 NA TRBV6-1 TGTGCCAGCAGTGAAGAGGAGGGGAGCAATCAGCCCCAGCATTTT CASSEEEGSNQPQHF
NA TRBJ1-1 NA TRBV5-4 TGTGCCAGCAGCTTGGTTGGGTACACTGAAGCTTTCTTT CASSLVGYTEAFF
NA TRBJ1-2 NA TRBV12-5 TGTGCTAGTGGTTTGGTACGGGCTAACTATGGCTACACCTTC CASGLVRANYGYTF
NA TRBJ2-1 NA TRBV7-8 TGTGCGAGCGGACCCTACAATGAGCAGTTCTTC CASGPYNEQFF
NA TRBJ2-3 TRBD2 TRBV5-1 TGCGCCAGTCAGCGGGGGACTAGCACAGATACGCAGTATTTT CASQRGTSTDTQYF
NA TRBJ1-1 NA TRBV6-1 TGTGCCAGCACCGAAATGGCTGAAGCTTTCTTT CASTEMAEAFF
NA TRBJ2-7 NA TRBV28 TGTGCCAGCACCGACCTCGCCCTTTACGAGCAGTACTTC CASTDLALYEQYF
NA TRBJ1-4 NA TRBV28 TGTGCCAGCAGTTACGGGCCTTTGGATACTAATGAAAAACTGTTTTTT CASSYGPLDTNEKLFF